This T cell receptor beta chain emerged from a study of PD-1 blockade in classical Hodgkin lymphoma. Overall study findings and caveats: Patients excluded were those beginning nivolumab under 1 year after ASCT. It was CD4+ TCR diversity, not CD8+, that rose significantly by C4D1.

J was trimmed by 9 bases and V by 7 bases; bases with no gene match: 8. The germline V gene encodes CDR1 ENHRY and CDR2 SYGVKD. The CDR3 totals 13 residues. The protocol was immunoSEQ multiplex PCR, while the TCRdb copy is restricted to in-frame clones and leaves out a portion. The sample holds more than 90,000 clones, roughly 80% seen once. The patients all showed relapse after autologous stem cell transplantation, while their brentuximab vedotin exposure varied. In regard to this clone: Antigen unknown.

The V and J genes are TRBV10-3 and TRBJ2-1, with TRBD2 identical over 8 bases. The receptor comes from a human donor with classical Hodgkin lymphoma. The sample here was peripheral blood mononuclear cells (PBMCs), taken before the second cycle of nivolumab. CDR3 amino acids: CAITSLAGSEQFF. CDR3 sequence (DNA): TGTGCCATCACCTCATTAGCGGGAAGTGAGCAGTTCTTC.